This T cell receptor beta chain was captured by sequencing in a study of blood T cell repertoires in COVID-19. Study context: Donors in the United States, Italy and Spain gave samples during acute or convalescent COVID-19.

J gave up 4 bases and V 9 bases, and 7 bases lay outside the gene matches. Germline V gene data show CDR1 as LNHDA and CDR2 as SQIVND (reference sequence). The CDR3 is made up of 14 amino acids. Some clones are missing from TCRdb's copy, which holds only in-frame ones; the method was immunoSEQ multiplex PCR. This table has approximately 110,000 clones, 85% appearing once. The receptor was isolated from a human donor in a cohort sampled during active COVID-19. The chain carries TRBV19 and TRBJ2-1; TRBD1 aligns across 9 bases. Sequenced: peripheral blood. CDR3 coding DNA: TGTGCCAGCCACAGGGACAGGGTGTACAATGAGCAGTTCTTC. This translates into CASHRDRVYNEQFF.